This TCR beta chain is drawn from a study of identical twins. TCRdb redid the calling of the 5' RACE reads with MiXCR, one entry per CDR3 protein. The data hold approximately 190,000 distinct CDR3 sequences, with approximately 15% observed a single time. The CDR3 totals 12 residues. Looked up from germline, CDR1 is SNHLY and CDR2 is FYNNEI. Trimming removed 6 bases from V and 2 bases from J, with 8 bases in between. The same data also contributed to another study, on T cells expressing NK-cell markers. That paper notes: Sorted CD3+CD56+NKG2C+, CD3+CD56+NKG2C- and CD3+CD56-NKG2C+ T cells provided the TCR beta repertoires. Seven donors tested HCMV-seropositive and one tested seronegative among the eight sequenced. Similarly, these clonotypes led the CD3+CD56-NKG2C+ fraction as well in four donors.

The source of this sequence is a woman under 30 in good health. The rearrangement uses TRBV2 and TRBJ2-7; the D is unclear. Sequenced: CD8+ T cells sorted from blood. The CDR3 loop reads CASRVVAYEQYF. Written as DNA, the CDR3 is TGTGCCAGCAGAGTCGTCGCCTACGAGCAGTACTTC. Based on the CDR3 plus reference TRBV2 and TRBJ2-7, the full variable domain is EPEVTQTPSHQVTQMGQEVILRCVPISNHLYFYWYRQILGQKVEFLVSFYNNEISEKSEIFDDQFSVERPDGSNFTLKIRSTKLEDSAMYFCASRVVAYEQYFGPGTRLTVT.